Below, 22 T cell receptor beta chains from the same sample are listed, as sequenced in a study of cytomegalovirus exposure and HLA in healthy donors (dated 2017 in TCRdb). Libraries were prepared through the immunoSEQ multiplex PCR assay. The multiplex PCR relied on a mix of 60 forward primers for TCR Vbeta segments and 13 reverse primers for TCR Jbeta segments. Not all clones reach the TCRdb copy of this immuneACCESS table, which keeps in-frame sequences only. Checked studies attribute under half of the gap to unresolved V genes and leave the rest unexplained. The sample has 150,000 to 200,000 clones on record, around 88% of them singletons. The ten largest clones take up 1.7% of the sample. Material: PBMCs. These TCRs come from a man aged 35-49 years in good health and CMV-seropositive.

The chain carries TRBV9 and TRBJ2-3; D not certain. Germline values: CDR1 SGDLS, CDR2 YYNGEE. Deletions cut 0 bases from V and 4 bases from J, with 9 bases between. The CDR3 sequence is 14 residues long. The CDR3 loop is CASSVGSMADTQYF. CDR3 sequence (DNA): TGTGCCAGCAGCGTAGGTAGCATGGCAGATACGCAGTATTTT. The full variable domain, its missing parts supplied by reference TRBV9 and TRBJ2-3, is DSGVTQTPKHLITATGQRVTLRCSPRSGDLSVYWYQQSLDQGLQFLIQYYNGEERAKGNILERFSAQQFPDLHSELNLSSLELGDSALYFCASSVGSMADTQYFGPGTRLTVL.

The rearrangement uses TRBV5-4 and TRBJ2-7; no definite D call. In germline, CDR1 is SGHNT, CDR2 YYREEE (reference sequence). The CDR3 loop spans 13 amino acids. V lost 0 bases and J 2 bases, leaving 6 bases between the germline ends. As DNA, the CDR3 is TGTGCCAGCAGCTTGGACACCACCTACGAGCAGTACTTC. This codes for CASSLDTTYEQYF.

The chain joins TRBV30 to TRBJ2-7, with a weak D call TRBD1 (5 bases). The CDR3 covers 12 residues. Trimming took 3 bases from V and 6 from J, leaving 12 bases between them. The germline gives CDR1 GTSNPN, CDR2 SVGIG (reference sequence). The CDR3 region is CAWRAGMGEQYF. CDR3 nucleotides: TGTGCCTGGAGAGCAGGGATGGGCGAGCAGTACTTC.

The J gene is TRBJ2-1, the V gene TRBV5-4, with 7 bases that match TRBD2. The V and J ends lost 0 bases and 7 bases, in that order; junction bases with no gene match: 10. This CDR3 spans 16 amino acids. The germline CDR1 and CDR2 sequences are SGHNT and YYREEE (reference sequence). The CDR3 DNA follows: TGTGCCAGCAGCTTGGAGGTCACGGGAGGCGGTAATGAGCAGTTCTTC. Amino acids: CASSLEVTGGGNEQFF.

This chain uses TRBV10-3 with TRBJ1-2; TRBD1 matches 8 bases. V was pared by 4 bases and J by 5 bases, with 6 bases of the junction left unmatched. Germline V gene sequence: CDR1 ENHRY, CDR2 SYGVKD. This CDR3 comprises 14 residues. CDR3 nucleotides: TGTGCCATCAGTGGACAGGGGAGGGCTTATGGCTACACCTTC. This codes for CAISGQGRAYGYTF.

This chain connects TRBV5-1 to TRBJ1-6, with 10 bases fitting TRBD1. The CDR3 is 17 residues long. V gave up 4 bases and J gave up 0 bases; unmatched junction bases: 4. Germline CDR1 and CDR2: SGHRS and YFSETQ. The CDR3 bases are TGCGCCAGCAGCGAAAGGACAGGGGGCTCCTATAATTCACCCCTCCACTTT. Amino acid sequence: CASSERTGGSYNSPLHF.

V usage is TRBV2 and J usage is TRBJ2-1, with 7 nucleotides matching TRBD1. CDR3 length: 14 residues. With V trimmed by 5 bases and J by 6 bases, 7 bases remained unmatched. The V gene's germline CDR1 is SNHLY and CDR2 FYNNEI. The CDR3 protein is CASSRQGTLNEQFF. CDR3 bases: TGTGCCAGCAGTAGACAGGGTACTCTCAATGAGCAGTTCTTC.

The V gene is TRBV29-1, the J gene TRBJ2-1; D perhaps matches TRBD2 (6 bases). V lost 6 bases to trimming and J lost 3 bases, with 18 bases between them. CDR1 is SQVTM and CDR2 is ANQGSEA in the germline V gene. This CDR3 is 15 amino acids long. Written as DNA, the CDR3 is TGCAGCGTCCCGCCCCAAGGCGGGATCTACAATGAGCAGTTCTTC. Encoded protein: CSVPPQGGIYNEQFF.

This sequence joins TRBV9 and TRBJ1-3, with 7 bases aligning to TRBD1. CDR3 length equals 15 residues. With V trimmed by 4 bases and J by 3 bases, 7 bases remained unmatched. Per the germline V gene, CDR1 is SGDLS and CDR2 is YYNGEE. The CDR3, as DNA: TGTGCCAGCAGCCTCGACGGGACAGATGGAAACACCATATATTTT. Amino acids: CASSLDGTDGNTIYF. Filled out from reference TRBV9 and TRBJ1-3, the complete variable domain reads DSGVTQTPKHLITATGQRVTLRCSPRSGDLSVYWYQQSLDQGLQFLIQYYNGEERAKGNILERFSAQQFPDLHSELNLSSLELGDSALYFCASSLDGTDGNTIYFGEGSWLTVV.

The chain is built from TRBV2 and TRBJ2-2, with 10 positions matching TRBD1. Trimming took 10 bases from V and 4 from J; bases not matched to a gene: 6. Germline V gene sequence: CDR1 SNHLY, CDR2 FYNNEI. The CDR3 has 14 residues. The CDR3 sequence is CATGWTGGTGELFF. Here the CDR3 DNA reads TGTGCCACCGGATGGACAGGGGGCACCGGGGAGCTGTTTTTT.

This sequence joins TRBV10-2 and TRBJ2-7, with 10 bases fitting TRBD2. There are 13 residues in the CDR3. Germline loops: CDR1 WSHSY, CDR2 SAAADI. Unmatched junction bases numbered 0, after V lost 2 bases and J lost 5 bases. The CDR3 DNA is TGCGCCAGCAGTGAGGGACTAGCGGACGAGCAGTACTTC. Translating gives CASSEGLADEQYF.

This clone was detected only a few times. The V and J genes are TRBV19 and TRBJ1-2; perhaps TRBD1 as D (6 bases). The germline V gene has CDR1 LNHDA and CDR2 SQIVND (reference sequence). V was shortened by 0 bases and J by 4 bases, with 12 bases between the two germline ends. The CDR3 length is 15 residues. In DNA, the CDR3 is TGTGCCAGTAGTATAGATCCCGGGACATCCTATGGCTACACCTTC. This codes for CASSIDPGTSYGYTF.

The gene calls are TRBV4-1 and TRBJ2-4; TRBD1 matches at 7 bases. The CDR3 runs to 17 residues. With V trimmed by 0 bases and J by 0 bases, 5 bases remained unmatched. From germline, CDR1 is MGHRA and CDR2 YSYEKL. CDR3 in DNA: TGCGCCAGCAGCCAAGAAGACAGGGTGATAGCCAAAAACATTCAGTACTTC. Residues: CASSQEDRVIAKNIQYF.

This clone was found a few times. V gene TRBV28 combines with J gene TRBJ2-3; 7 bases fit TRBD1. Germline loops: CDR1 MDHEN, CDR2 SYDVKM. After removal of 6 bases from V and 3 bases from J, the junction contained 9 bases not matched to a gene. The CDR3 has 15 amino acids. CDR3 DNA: TGTGCCAGCAGCCTGGGACAGCTACTAACAGATACGCAGTATTTT. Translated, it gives CASSLGQLLTDTQYF.

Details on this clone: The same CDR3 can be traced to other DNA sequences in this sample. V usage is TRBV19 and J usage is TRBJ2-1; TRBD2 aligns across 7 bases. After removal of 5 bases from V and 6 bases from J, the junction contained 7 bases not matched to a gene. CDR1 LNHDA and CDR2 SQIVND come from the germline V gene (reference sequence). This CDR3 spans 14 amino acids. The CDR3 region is CASSLAGAGNEQFF. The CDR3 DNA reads TGTGCCAGTAGTTTGGCGGGAGCGGGCAATGAGCAGTTCTTC.

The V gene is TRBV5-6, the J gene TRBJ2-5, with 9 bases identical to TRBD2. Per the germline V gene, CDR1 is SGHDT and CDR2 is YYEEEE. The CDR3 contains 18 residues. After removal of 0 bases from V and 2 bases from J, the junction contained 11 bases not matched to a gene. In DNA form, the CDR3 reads TGTGCCAGCAGCTTGGGAATCACTGGCGGGAGGGCTCAAGAGACCCAGTACTTC. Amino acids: CASSLGITGGRAQETQYF.

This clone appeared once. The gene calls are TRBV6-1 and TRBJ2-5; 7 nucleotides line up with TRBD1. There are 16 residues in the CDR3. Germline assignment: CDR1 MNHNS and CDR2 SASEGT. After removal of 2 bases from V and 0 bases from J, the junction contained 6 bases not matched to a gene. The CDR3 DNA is TGTGCCAGCAGTGAACGCGCCAGGGGGAACCAAGAGACCCAGTACTTC. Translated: CASSERARGNQETQYF.

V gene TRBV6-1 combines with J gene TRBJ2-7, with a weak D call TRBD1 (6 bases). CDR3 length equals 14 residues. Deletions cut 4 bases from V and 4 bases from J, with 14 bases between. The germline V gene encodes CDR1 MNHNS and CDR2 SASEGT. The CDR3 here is CASSVYRVKYEQYF. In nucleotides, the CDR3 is TGTGCCAGCAGTGTCTACAGGGTCAAATACGAGCAGTACTTC.

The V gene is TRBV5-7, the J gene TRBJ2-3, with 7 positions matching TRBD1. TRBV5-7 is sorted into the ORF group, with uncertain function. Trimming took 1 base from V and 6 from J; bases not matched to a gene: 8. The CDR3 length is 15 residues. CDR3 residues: CASSLLDRVVDTQYF. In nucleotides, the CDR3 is TGTGCCAGCAGCTTGTTAGACAGGGTCGTCGATACGCAGTATTTT.

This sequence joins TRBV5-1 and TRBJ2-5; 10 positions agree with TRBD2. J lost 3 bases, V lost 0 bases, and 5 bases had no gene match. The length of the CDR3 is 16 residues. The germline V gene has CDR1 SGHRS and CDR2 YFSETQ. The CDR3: CASSLGLAGDEETQYF. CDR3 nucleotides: TGCGCCAGCAGCTTGGGCCTAGCGGGAGACGAAGAGACCCAGTACTTC. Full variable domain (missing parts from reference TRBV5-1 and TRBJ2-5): KAGVTQTPRYLIKTRGQQVTLSCSPISGHRSVSWYQQTPGQGLQFLFEYFSETQRNKGNFPGRFSGRQFSNSRSEMNVSTLELGDSALYLCASSLGLAGDEETQYFGPGTRLLVL.

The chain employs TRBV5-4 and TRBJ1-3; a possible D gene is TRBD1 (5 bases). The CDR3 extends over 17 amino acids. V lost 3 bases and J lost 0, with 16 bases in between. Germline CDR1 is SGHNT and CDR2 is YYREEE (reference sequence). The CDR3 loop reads CASSSLTGVLSGNTIYF. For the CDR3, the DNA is TGTGCCAGCAGCTCCCTAACAGGCGTCCTCTCTGGAAACACCATATATTTT.

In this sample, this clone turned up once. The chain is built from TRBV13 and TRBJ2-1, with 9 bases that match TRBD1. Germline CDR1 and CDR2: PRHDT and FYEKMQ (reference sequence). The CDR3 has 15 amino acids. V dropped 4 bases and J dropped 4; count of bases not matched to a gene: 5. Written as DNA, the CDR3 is TGTGCCAGCAGCTCCCAGGACAGGGGTTACAATGAGCAGTTCTTC. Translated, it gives CASSSQDRGYNEQFF.